The clone carrying this TCR beta chain occurred once. Antigen unknown. The time point is: recipient sample about 28 days before transplant, after cytoreduction. Blood collection times were about day -28 and days 30, 100, 180 posttransplant. This entry comes from a study of T cell clonotyping in hematopoietic cell transplantation. Overall study findings and caveats: At the given depth, recipient repertoires were over 95% de novo clonotypes. Recipient TCR diversity dropped after transplant; expanded clonotypes rose from day 30 to 180. Cells were unsorted, so CD4 and CD8 contributions were not separated.

V dropped 1 base and J dropped 0 bases, with 13 bases sitting between them. Germline-derived CDR1 and CDR2 are SGHTA and FQGNSA. This CDR3 is 17 amino acids long. Profiled with immunoSEQ multiplex PCR; TCRdb holds only in-frame clones, not every one. This table holds 16,000 or so clones, 93% found once. The starting material was peripheral blood mononuclear cells, obtained before stem cell transplant. This chain links TRBV7-2 with TRBJ1-5; D gene uncertain. This TCR was recovered from a man aged 18 to 29 with biphenotypic leukemia. Some clones in this sample may be carry-over from other donors' samples. CDR3 DNA sequence: TGTGCCAGCAGCTTAGTTGCAGTAGAATATAGCAATCAGCCCCAGCATTTT. This codes for CASSLVAVEYSNQPQHF.